The sequence of this T cell receptor beta chain was determined in a study of metastatic and nonmetastatic thyroid tumors. The V gene end was trimmed by 6 bases and the J gene end by 2 bases; junction bases not matched to a gene: 4. The CDR3 spans 13 residues. CDR1 MNHEY and CDR2 SMNVEV come from the germline V gene (reference sequence). This clone is judged medium-sized (0.01 to 0.1%). Until they underwent thyroid surgery, no patient had received any treatment. With MiXCR, TCRdb called clones anew from the PCR reads. Of 30,000 to 35,000 clones listed, about a fifth are singletons. V gene TRBV27 combines with J gene TRBJ2-7; 7 bases are a match to TRBD1. The sequence derives from a male donor with papillary thyroid cancer or a benign thyroid nodule (not recorded which). Some clones in this sample may be carry-over from other donors' samples. The sequenced material came from tumor tissue. The chain's CDR3 is CASRRQGAYEQYF. CDR3 nucleotides: TGTGCCAGCAGAAGACAGGGCGCCTACGAGCAGTACTTC.